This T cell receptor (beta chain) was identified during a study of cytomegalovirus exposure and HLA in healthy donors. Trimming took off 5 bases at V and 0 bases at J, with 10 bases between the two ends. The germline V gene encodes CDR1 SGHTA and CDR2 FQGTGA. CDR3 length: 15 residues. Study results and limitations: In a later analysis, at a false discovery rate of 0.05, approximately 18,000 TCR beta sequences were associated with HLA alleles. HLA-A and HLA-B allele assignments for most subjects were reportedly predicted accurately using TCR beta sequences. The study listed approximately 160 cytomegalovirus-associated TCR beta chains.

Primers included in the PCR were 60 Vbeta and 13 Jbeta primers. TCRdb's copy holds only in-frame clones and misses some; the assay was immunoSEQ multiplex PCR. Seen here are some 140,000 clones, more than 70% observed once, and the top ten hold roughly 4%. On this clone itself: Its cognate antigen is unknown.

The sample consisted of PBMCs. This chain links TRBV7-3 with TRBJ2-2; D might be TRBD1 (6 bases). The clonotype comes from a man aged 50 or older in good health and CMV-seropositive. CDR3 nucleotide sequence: TGTGCCAGCAGCCCCGGGACACCGAACACCGGGGAGCTGTTTTTT. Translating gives CASSPGTPNTGELFF.